The T cell receptor beta chain described here comes from a study of blood T cell repertoires in COVID-19. Turning to the study itself: Sources were T cells, B-cell-depleted T cells, or PBMCs; the material itself was cDNA or gDNA.

Losses at the gene ends were 4 bases for V and 6 bases for J; bases not matched to a gene: 9. The CDR3 totals 15 residues. Per germline, CDR1 SGHRS and CDR2 YFSETQ. Assay: immunoSEQ multiplex PCR; the TCRdb copy retains only in-frame clones and omits some. Counted here are a few hundred thousand clones, about 83% occurring once; the ten biggest clones make up 1% to 1.5%. The V call is TRBV5-1, the J call TRBJ2-3; 9 bases agree with TRBD1. The specimen was peripheral blood. The origin of this receptor is a woman between 50 and 59 years old with acute or convalescent COVID-19. This CDR3 is CASSRDRDWEDTQYF. In DNA form, the CDR3 reads TGCGCCAGCAGCCGGGACAGGGACTGGGAGGATACGCAGTATTTT.